Listed below are T cell receptor beta chains from one sample, sequenced in a study of naive and memory T cell subsets. From the UMI-ligation and nested PCR reads, TCRdb called clonotypes with MiXCR, one entry per CDR3 protein. The sample contains 120,000 to 150,000 distinct CDR3 sequences, about a sixth of which appear only once. Sequencing was carried out using naive CD4+ T cells from blood. The source of these receptors is a human donor in good health. Each CDR3 is given with its conserved first and last residue. The D gene is left open where the match is weak. Clone size, where shown, is once, few, many, or a class for clones that have expanded.

d_call	v_call	j_call	clone_size	cdr3_aa	cdr3_nt
TRBD1	TRBV9	TRBJ1-2	NA	CASSVETGAVGYTF	TGTGCCAGCAGCGTCGAGACAGGGGCGGTCGGCTACACCTTC
NA	TRBV7-9	TRBJ2-1	NA	CASSLDQNNEQFF	TGTGCCAGCAGCTTAGACCAGAACAATGAGCAGTTCTTC
TRBD2	TRBV18	TRBJ2-7	NA	CASSYGLAEQYF	TGTGCCAGCTCGTATGGACTAGCTGAGCAGTACTTC
NA	TRBV13	TRBJ2-1	few	CASSPPLPGLNNEQFF	TGTGCCAGCAGCCCCCCTCTCCCGGGATTAAACAATGAGCAGTTCTTC
NA	TRBV12-5	TRBJ1-2	NA	CASGLWAGDYGYTF	TGTGCTAGTGGTTTGTGGGCAGGGGACTATGGCTACACCTTC
NA	TRBV5-1	TRBJ1-4	few	CASSEPRTATNEKLFF	TGCGCCAGCAGCGAGCCCAGGACAGCAACTAATGAAAAACTGTTTTTT
TRBD1	TRBV7-8	TRBJ1-5	few	CASSSGTGGFSNQPQHF	TGTGCCAGCAGCTCAGGGACAGGGGGTTTTAGCAATCAGCCCCAGCATTTT
NA	TRBV5-6	TRBJ2-7	few	CASSPYAASSYEQYF	TGTGCCAGCAGCCCCTACGCGGCTAGCTCCTACGAGCAGTACTTC
TRBD1	TRBV5-1	TRBJ1-1	few	CASRGQPNTEAFF	TGCGCCAGCCGGGGACAGCCAAACACTGAAGCTTTCTTT
TRBD2	TRBV5-5	TRBJ2-1	NA	CASSTGQGGTSGRARNEQFF	TGTGCCAGCAGCACCGGACAGGGCGGGACTAGCGGGAGGGCCAGAAATGAGCAGTTCTTC
TRBD2	TRBV20-1	TRBJ2-1	NA	CSASETLRTRPNEQFF	TGCAGTGCTTCCGAAACCCTAAGGACTAGACCCAATGAGCAGTTCTTC
NA	TRBV5-1	TRBJ2-5	few	CASSLVPGRETQYF	TGCGCCAGCAGCTTGGTTCCAGGGCGAGAGACCCAGTACTTC
NA	TRBV5-4	TRBJ2-7	few	CASSLEQDYEQYF	TGTGCCAGCAGCTTGGAACAGGACTACGAGCAGTACTTC
TRBD1	TRBV7-2	TRBJ2-1	few	CASSPWGQGASGNEQFF	TGTGCCAGCAGCCCATGGGGGCAGGGGGCATCAGGGAATGAGCAGTTCTTC
NA	TRBV6-5	TRBJ2-5	NA	CASSRKETQYF	TGTGCCAGCAGTCGTAAAGAGACCCAGTACTTC
NA	TRBV3-1	TRBJ1-1	few	CASSHTTDLNTEAFF	TGTGCCAGCAGCCACACGACGGATTTGAACACTGAAGCTTTCTTT
NA	TRBV5-1	TRBJ2-2	NA	CASSFRRTEHTGELFF	TGCGCCAGCAGCTTTAGAAGAACCGAACACACCGGGGAGCTGTTTTTT
TRBD2	TRBV20-1	TRBJ2-1	few	CSARVAGLADYNEQFF	TGCAGTGCTAGAGTTGCGGGACTAGCGGACTACAATGAGCAGTTCTTC
NA	TRBV7-9	TRBJ1-4	NA	CASSFYGESEKLFF	TGTGCCAGCAGCTTCTACGGGGAAAGTGAAAAACTGTTTTTT
TRBD1	TRBV6-2/TRBV6-3	TRBJ2-7	few	CAIAGTGVHEQYF	TGTGCCATCGCCGGGACAGGGGTCCACGAGCAGTACTTC
NA	TRBV11-2	TRBJ2-1	few	CASSSGLYNEQFF	TGTGCCAGCAGCTCGGGACTTTACAATGAGCAGTTCTTC
TRBD1	TRBV15	TRBJ2-3	NA	CATSRGDRASTDTQYF	TGTGCCACCAGCAGGGGGGACAGGGCTAGCACAGATACGCAGTATTTT
NA	TRBV21-1	TRBJ1-3	few	CASSKEGFSGNTIYF	TGTGCCAGCAGCAAAGAGGGGTTCTCTGGAAACACCATATATTTT
NA	TRBV29-1	TRBJ1-2	NA	CSVAVGWDRHYGYTF	TGCAGCGTCGCCGTAGGGTGGGACCGGCACTATGGCTACACCTTC
NA	TRBV3-1	TRBJ2-6	few	CASSGARAGANVLTF	TGTGCCAGCAGCGGCGCCAGGGCTGGGGCCAACGTCCTGACTTTC
TRBD1	TRBV12-3/TRBV12-4	TRBJ2-5	few	CASSTGQGLRETQYF	TGTGCCAGCAGTACGGGACAGGGGTTGCGAGAGACCCAGTACTTC
TRBD1	TRBV24-1	TRBJ2-2	NA	CATSDPGTGNTGELFF	TGTGCCACCAGTGACCCCGGGACAGGGAACACCGGGGAGCTGTTTTTT
TRBD2	TRBV19	TRBJ2-1	few	CASTPDSGSWSYNEQFF	TGTGCCAGTACCCCGGATAGCGGGAGTTGGTCCTACAATGAGCAGTTCTTC
NA	TRBV6-5	TRBJ2-5	few	CASGRLKTQYF	TGTGCCAGCGGGAGGTTGAAGACCCAGTACTTC
NA	TRBV7-2	TRBJ2-1	NA	CASSPPVGSNEQFF	TGTGCCAGCAGCCCGCCGGTCGGGAGCAATGAGCAGTTCTTC
TRBD1	TRBV18	TRBJ1-2	few	CASSQGTGSNNYGYTF	TGTGCCAGCTCACAAGGGACAGGATCTAATAACTATGGCTACACCTTC
TRBD2	TRBV4-2	TRBJ2-7	many	CASSQESGTSGSYEQYF	TGTGCCAGCAGCCAAGAGTCCGGGACTAGCGGATCCTACGAGCAGTACTTC
NA	TRBV7-9	TRBJ1-4	few	CASSLSGFGEKLFF	TGTGCCAGCAGCTTGTCAGGCTTTGGGGAAAAACTGTTTTTT
NA	TRBV19	TRBJ1-3	NA	CASTTGPGNTIYF	TGTGCCAGTACGACGGGTCCTGGAAACACCATATATTTT
TRBD2	TRBV20-1	TRBJ2-7	few	CSARGREGHYEQYF	TGCAGTGCTAGAGGACGGGAGGGCCACTACGAGCAGTACTTC
TRBD2	TRBV3-1	TRBJ2-6	NA	CASSPNLGLAGGSGANVLTF	TGTGCCAGCAGCCCCAACCTGGGACTAGCGGGAGGCTCGGGGGCCAACGTCCTGACTTTC
TRBD2	TRBV29-1	TRBJ2-3	NA	CSLTSGRTDTQYF	TGCAGCCTGACTAGCGGGAGAACAGATACGCAGTATTTT
TRBD1	TRBV2	TRBJ1-1	NA	CASRDGQALGGGTEAFF	TGTGCCAGCAGAGATGGACAGGCGCTGGGCGGTGGGACTGAAGCTTTCTTT
TRBD1	TRBV29-1	TRBJ1-2	NA	CSVGTGVGYTF	TGCAGCGTAGGGACAGGGGTTGGCTACACCTTC
TRBD1	TRBV29-1	TRBJ2-2	NA	CSAGDRANTGELFF	TGCAGCGCCGGAGACAGGGCGAACACCGGGGAGCTGTTTTTT
NA	TRBV18	TRBJ1-4	NA	CASSPPNTAKGTTNEKLFF	TGTGCCAGCTCACCACCTAACACAGCCAAGGGGACAACTAATGAAAAACTGTTTTTT
TRBD2	TRBV20-1	TRBJ2-7	few	CSARVPRLAGSYEQYF	TGCAGTGCTAGAGTCCCGAGACTAGCGGGCTCCTACGAGCAGTACTTC
NA	TRBV20-1	TRBJ1-5	NA	CSAREGPSNQPQHF	TGCAGTGCTAGAGAGGGGCCTAGCAATCAGCCCCAGCATTTT
NA	TRBV28	TRBJ2-7	few	CASIPSGNSYEQYF	TGTGCCAGCATTCCCTCGGGCAACTCCTACGAGCAGTACTTC
NA	TRBV28	TRBJ2-1	few	CASSSGASVNNEQFF	TGTGCCAGCAGTTCGGGTGCTAGCGTAAACAATGAGCAGTTCTTC
NA	TRBV20-1	TRBJ2-7	NA	CSAQAQNYEQYF	TGCAGTGCCCAAGCGCAGAACTACGAGCAGTACTTC
TRBD2	TRBV14	TRBJ2-1	NA	CASSPRETSGRLYNEQFF	TGTGCCAGCAGTCCTAGGGAAACTAGCGGGAGACTCTACAATGAGCAGTTCTTC
NA	TRBV7-2	TRBJ1-3	NA	CASSLGTAGGNTIYF	TGTGCCAGCAGCTTAGGGACAGCAGGCGGAAACACCATATATTTT
TRBD2	TRBV4-3	TRBJ2-7	NA	CASSQGTGGPYEQYF	TGCGCCAGCAGCCAAGGGACGGGAGGGCCTTACGAGCAGTACTTC
NA	TRBV12-3/TRBV12-4	TRBJ2-7	NA	CASSPHGTGIYEQYF	TGTGCCAGCAGTCCTCACGGGACTGGTATCTACGAGCAGTACTTC
TRBD2	TRBV20-1	TRBJ2-7	few	CSAGERESFEQYF	TGCAGTGCAGGGGAGCGGGAGAGTTTCGAGCAGTACTTC
TRBD2	TRBV5-1	TRBJ2-7	NA	CASSLVLAGAHEQYF	TGCGCCAGCAGCTTGGTACTAGCGGGAGCTCACGAGCAGTACTTC
NA	TRBV28	TRBJ2-5	NA	CASSWGNQETQYF	TGTGCCAGCAGCTGGGGCAACCAAGAGACCCAGTACTTC